The clone carrying this T cell receptor beta chain was seen just once. The CDR3 runs to 15 residues. Trimming pared 0 bases from V and 4 bases from J, leaving 10 bases between. Germline values: CDR1 MGHRA, CDR2 YSYEKL. These data originate in a study of blood T cell repertoires in COVID-19. Original data processing: Researchers report that nucleated cell counts were estimated from reference gene primer amplification. The assay was immunoSEQ multiplex PCR, and TCRdb's table has in-frame clones only and misses some. V, J and clone size are taken as reported in that table, and D and trimming were inferred from the DNA itself. The sample includes 200,000 to 250,000 clones, 70% to 90% of them seen just once.

The TCR was taken from a man in his fifties with acute or convalescent COVID-19. This chain joins TRBV4-1 and TRBJ1-5; possible D gene TRBD1, 5 bases. Specimen: peripheral blood. The CDR3 DNA is TGCGCCAGCAGCCAAGAGCGGACACTTAATCAGCCCCAGCATTTT. This translates into CASSQERTLNQPQHF.